These 25 T cell receptor beta chains were sequenced from one sample in a study of blood T cell repertoires in COVID-19. The data were produced by immunoSEQ multiplex PCR, yet TCRdb's version contains in-frame clones alone and is incomplete. The repertoire has under 250,000 clones, about 86% of them found once; the top ten carry about 4.4%. The sample was peripheral blood. The receptors were gathered from a man aged 50 to 60 with active or convalescent COVID-19.

In its sample, this clone was seen once. CDR3 nucleotide sequence: TGCGCCAGCAGCTCGGGACTAGCGGGGATAAACACCGGGGAGCTGTTTTTT. Translated, it gives CASSSGLAGINTGELFF. The genes are TRBV5-1 and TRBJ2-2; TRBD2 matches 13 bases. Germline V lookup: CDR1 SGHRS, CDR2 YFSETQ. V was clipped by 3 bases and J by 2 bases; unmatched bases: 4. The CDR3 has 17 residues.

This chain joins TRBV9 and TRBJ1-1; D possibly corresponds to TRBD1 (6 bases). This CDR3 contains 15 residues. In germline, CDR1 is SGDLS, CDR2 YYNGEE. V was pared by 4 bases and J by 5 bases, with 18 bases between. In nucleotides, the CDR3 is TGTGCCAGCAGCCCGAGTCCCAGGGGAGGGACTGAAGCTTTCTTT. Translation: CASSPSPRGGTEAFF.

The chain combines TRBV29-1 with TRBJ2-7, with no clear D. The CDR3 totals 13 residues. Deletions cut 6 bases from V and 0 bases from J, with 12 bases between. Germline V CDR1 and CDR2: SQVTM, ANQGSEA. The DNA for the CDR3 is TGCAGCGTGCAAGTTGGCGGCTCCTACGAGCAGTACTTC. It codes for CSVQVGGSYEQYF.

This chain joins TRBV6-1 and TRBJ2-7; perhaps TRBD1 as D (6 bases). Germline CDR1 is MNHNS and CDR2 is SASEGT. CDR3 length: 15 amino acids. Trimming removed 3 bases at V and 3 bases at J, with 15 bases between. The CDR3 DNA sequence: TGTGCCAGCAGTGAGGGTCCGGGACACCACTACGAGCAGTACTTC. Amino acids: CASSEGPGHHYEQYF.

This chain connects TRBV10-1 to TRBJ2-2; D not resolved. Germline-derived CDR1 and CDR2 are WNHNN and SYGVQD (reference sequence). Trimming left V 3 bases short and J 3 bases short, with 8 bases between. The CDR3 covers 14 residues. The CDR3 coding sequence is TGCGCCAGCAGTGACGGCGGATACACCGGGGAGCTGTTTTTT. This encodes CASSDGGYTGELFF.

This rearrangement joins TRBV7-9 to TRBJ1-4; D possibly corresponds to TRBD1 (6 bases). CDR1 and CDR2 from the germline V gene are SEHNR and FQNEAQ (reference sequence). V lost 1 base, J lost 0 bases, and 18 bases lay in between. The length of the CDR3 is 19 residues. CDR3 DNA sequence: TGTGCCAGCAGCTTAGGGCTCGCGAGGGGGTACGCAACTAATGAAAAACTGTTTTTT. Protein sequence: CASSLGLARGYATNEKLFF.

V is TRBV7-2 and J is TRBJ1-4; D remains unclear. CDR3 length: 13 residues. Germline loops: CDR1 SGHTA, CDR2 FQGNSA. V was cut by 4 bases and J by 7 bases, with 10 bases left in between. The CDR3 spells CASSSQSVEKLFF. CDR3 in DNA: TGTGCCAGCAGCTCCCAAAGCGTTGAAAAACTGTTTTTT.

This chain links TRBV25-1 with TRBJ2-5; TRBD1 matches at 8 bases. V trimming: 4 bases; J trimming: 1 base; junction bases outside the gene matches: 2. The CDR3 covers 14 residues. Germline V lookup: CDR1 MGHDK, CDR2 SYGVNS. The CDR3 DNA is TGTGCCAGCAGTGCGACAGGGGTCCAAGAGACCCAGTACTTC. As protein: CASSATGVQETQYF.

The chain carries TRBV5-6 and TRBJ2-7; D may be TRBD1 (6 bases). Germline V lookup: CDR1 SGHDT, CDR2 YYEEEE. The CDR3 consists of 14 residues. V shed 4 bases and J shed 3 bases, with 14 bases lying between them. Here the CDR3 reads CASSKTGPGYEQYF. The CDR3, as DNA: TGTGCCAGCAGCAAGACAGGCCCCGGCTACGAGCAGTACTTC.

In its sample, this clone was seen once. The genes are TRBV28 and TRBJ1-2; no definite D call. V lost 7 bases and J 0 bases, leaving 12 bases between the germline ends. Germline V gene data show CDR1 as MDHEN and CDR2 as SYDVKM. The length of the CDR3 is 14 residues. The CDR3 is CASTPGATNYGYTF. In DNA form, the CDR3 reads TGTGCCAGCACCCCCGGAGCAACTAACTATGGCTACACCTTC.

The rearrangement joins TRBV27 to TRBJ1-2; D call uncertain. V was trimmed by 6 bases and J by 4 bases, leaving 9 bases between them. The germline CDR1 and CDR2 sequences are MNHEY and SMNVEV (reference sequence). The CDR3 consists of 12 residues. This chain's CDR3 is CASREKSYGYTF. CDR3 DNA: TGTGCCAGCAGGGAGAAAAGCTATGGCTACACCTTC.

The chain combines TRBV18 with TRBJ2-7; 10 nucleotides align to TRBD2. The CDR3 is 15 amino acids. Germline values: CDR1 KGHSH, CDR2 LQKENI. With 3 bases clipped from V and 0 bases from J, the junction kept 2 bases outside the gene matches. The CDR3 coding sequence is TGTGCCAGCTCACCCTCTAGCGGGAGCTCCTACGAGCAGTACTTC. Protein: CASSPSSGSSYEQYF.

The chain joins TRBV14 to TRBJ1-6; 10 bases match TRBD1. There are 16 residues in the CDR3. J was trimmed by 6 bases and V by 2 bases; bases with no gene match: 4. CDR1 is SGHDN, CDR2 FVKESK, per germline. The CDR3 bases are TGTGCCAGCAGCCAACGCGGGACAGGGGTTAATTCACCCCTCCACTTT. Protein sequence: CASSQRGTGVNSPLHF.

This rearrangement joins TRBV5-6 to TRBJ2-3; D is possibly TRBD1 (7 bases). This CDR3 region has 12 residues. In germline, CDR1 is SGHDT, CDR2 YYEEEE. The germline V and J ends were trimmed by 5 bases and 8 bases, with 12 bases remaining between them. The CDR3 region is CASSIQGGTQYF. The CDR3 bases are TGTGCCAGCAGTATTCAGGGGGGTACGCAGTATTTT.

The chain links TRBV7-2 to TRBJ1-2; D gene uncertain. CDR3 size: 13 residues. Per germline, CDR1 SGHTA and CDR2 FQGNSA. V was cut by 5 bases and J by 8 bases, with 15 bases left in between. The CDR3 protein is CASSTARAGGYTF. CDR3 coding DNA: TGTGCCAGCAGCACCGCACGGGCGGGAGGCTACACCTTC.

This rearrangement joins TRBV6-2 or TRBV6-3 to TRBJ2-5; 11 bases fit TRBD2. The CDR3 loop spans 16 amino acids. V lost 5 bases, J lost 3 bases, and 8 bases stayed unmatched. Germline V gene sequence: CDR1 MNHEY, CDR2 SVGEGT. The CDR3 nucleotides read TGTGCCAGCAGTCGCCCACTAGCGGGGGCCGAAGAGACCCAGTACTTC. Encoded protein: CASSRPLAGAEETQYF.

A few counts support this clone. The genes are TRBV15 and TRBJ1-2, with 9 bases identical to TRBD1. Per the germline V gene, CDR1 is LNHNV and CDR2 is YYDKDF (reference sequence). This CDR3 has 16 residues. The V segment lost 0 bases and the J segment 2 bases; nucleotides outside the gene matches: 4. CDR3 in amino acids: CATSRELTGGNYGYTF. The CDR3 DNA reads TGTGCCACCAGCAGAGAGCTGACAGGGGGGAACTATGGCTACACCTTC.

Many counts were recorded for this clone. This chain uses TRBV6-2 or TRBV6-3 with TRBJ2-1; 10 bases match TRBD1. The germline gives CDR1 MNHEY, CDR2 SVGEGT. V was pared by 0 bases and J by 4 bases, with 6 bases of the junction left unmatched. The CDR3 length is 17 residues. This chain's CDR3 is CASSYSPTGGLYNEQFF. CDR3 coding DNA: TGTGCCAGCAGTTACTCTCCGACAGGGGGCCTTTACAATGAGCAGTTCTTC.

This chain joins TRBV7-5 and TRBJ1-5; the table calls TRBD1, which could not be checked here. TRBV7-5 is termed a pseudogene. The CDR3 extends over 15 amino acids. CDR3 protein: CVRALGPYSNQPQHF. The CDR3 DNA sequence: TGTGTCAGGGCTCTTGGGCCTTATAGCAATCAGCCCCAGCATTTT.

This clone was seen more than once but under ten times. The J gene is TRBJ1-3, the V gene TRBV6-5; weak D call: TRBD1 (5 bases). The CDR3 runs to 15 residues. Germline values: CDR1 MNHEY, CDR2 SVGAGI. Deletions cut 10 bases from V and 0 bases from J, with 16 bases between. The CDR3 loop reads CATRSTVLSGNTIYF. The CDR3 DNA sequence: TGTGCCACCCGGTCGACAGTTCTCTCTGGAAACACCATATATTTT.

The V call is TRBV7-6, the J call TRBJ1-2; D ambiguous. V lost 5 bases, J lost 0 bases, and 16 bases lay in between. The CDR3 has 16 amino acids. The V gene's germline CDR1 is SGHVS and CDR2 FNYEAQ. The CDR3 DNA sequence: TGTGCCAGCAGCCCAACGCGGGGTCTTGCTAACTATGGCTACACCTTC. Translation gives CASSPTRGLANYGYTF. The full variable domain, with the rest looked up from reference TRBV7-6 and TRBJ1-2, is GAGVSQSPRYKVTKRGQDVALRCDPISGHVSLYWYRQALGQGPEFLTYFNYEAQQDKSGLPNDRFSAERPEGSISTLTIQRTEQRDSAMYRCASSPTRGLANYGYTFGSGTRLTVV.

The chain combines TRBV6-2 or TRBV6-3 with TRBJ2-1; 10 bases align to TRBD2. The CDR3 sequence is 17 residues long. V lost 2 bases to trimming and J lost 2 bases; unmatched junction nucleotides: 6. CDR1 MNHEY and CDR2 SVGEGT come from the germline V gene. The CDR3 DNA reads TGTGCCAGCAGTTACCGGGCTAGCGGGGGCCCCTACAATGAGCAGTTCTTC. Its protein is CASSYRASGGPYNEQFF.

The chain uses TRBV11-2 and TRBJ2-2; TRBD1 matches 11 bases. The junction had 2 bases not matched to a gene; V was cut back by 4 bases and J by 7 bases. Germline V gives CDR1 SGHAT, CDR2 FQNNGV. CDR3 length equals 14 residues. Written as DNA, the CDR3 is TGTGCCAGCAGCTCCGGGACAGGGGGCGGGGAGCTGTTTTTT. Translated, it gives CASSSGTGGGELFF.

This clone was seen a few times. The chain's CDR3 is CAIQGLTNTEAFF. The CDR3, as DNA: TGTGCCATCCAGGGACTGACGAACACTGAAGCTTTCTTT. The V gene is TRBV10-3, the J gene TRBJ1-1; TRBD1 might be the D (5 bases). The CDR3 has 13 amino acids. Germline V gives CDR1 ENHRY, CDR2 SYGVKD. The V and J ends lost 8 bases and 1 base respectively, with 11 bases between them.

V gene TRBV6-1 combines with J gene TRBJ2-7; D possibly corresponds to TRBD1 (5 bases). CDR3 length: 14 residues. CDR1 and CDR2 (germline): MNHNS, SASEGT. V gave up 1 base and J gave up 2 bases, with 9 bases separating them. The CDR3 DNA reads TGTGCCAGCAGTGAAGGGACATCCCCCTACGAGCAGTACTTC. Translating it yields CASSEGTSPYEQYF.